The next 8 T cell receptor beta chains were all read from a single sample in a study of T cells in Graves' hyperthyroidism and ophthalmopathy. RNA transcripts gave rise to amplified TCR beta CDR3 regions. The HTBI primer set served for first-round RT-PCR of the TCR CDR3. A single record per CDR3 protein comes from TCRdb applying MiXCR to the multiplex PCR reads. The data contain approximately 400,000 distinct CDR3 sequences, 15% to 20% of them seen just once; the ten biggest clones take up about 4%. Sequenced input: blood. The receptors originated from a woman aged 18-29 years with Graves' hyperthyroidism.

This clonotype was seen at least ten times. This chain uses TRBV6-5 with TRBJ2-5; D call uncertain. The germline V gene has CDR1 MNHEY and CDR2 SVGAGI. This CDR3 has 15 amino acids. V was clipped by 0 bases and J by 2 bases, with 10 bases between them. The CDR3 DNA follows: TGTGCCAGCAGTTACTCGAATCTCAAACAAGAGACCCAGTACTTC. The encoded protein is CASSYSNLKQETQYF.

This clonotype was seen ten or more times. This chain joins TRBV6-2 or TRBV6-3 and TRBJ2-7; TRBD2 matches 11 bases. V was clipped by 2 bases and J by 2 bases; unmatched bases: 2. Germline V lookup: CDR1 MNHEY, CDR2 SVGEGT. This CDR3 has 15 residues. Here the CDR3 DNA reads TGTGCCAGCAGTTACGGTAGCGGGGGGGCCTACGAGCAGTACTTC. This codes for CASSYGSGGAYEQYF.

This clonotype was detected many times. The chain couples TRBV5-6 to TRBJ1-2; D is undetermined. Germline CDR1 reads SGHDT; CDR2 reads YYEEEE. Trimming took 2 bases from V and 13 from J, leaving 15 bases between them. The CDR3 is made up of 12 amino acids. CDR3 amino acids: CASSLEHWTATF. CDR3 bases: TGTGCCAGCAGCTTAGAGCATTGGACGGCCACCTTC.

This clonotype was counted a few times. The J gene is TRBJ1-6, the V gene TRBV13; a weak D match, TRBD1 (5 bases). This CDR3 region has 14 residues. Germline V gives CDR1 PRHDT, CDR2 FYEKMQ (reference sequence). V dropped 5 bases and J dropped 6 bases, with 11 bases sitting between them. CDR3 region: CASSTGGSNSPLHF. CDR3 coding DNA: TGTGCCAGCAGCACCGGGGGGAGTAATTCACCCCTCCACTTT.

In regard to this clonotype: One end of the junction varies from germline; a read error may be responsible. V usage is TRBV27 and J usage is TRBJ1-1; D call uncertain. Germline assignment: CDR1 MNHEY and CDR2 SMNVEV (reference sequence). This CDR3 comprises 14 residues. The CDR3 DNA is TGTGCCAGCAGTTTATCGATAGGGTACACCGAAGCTTTCTTT. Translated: CASSLSIGYTEAFF.

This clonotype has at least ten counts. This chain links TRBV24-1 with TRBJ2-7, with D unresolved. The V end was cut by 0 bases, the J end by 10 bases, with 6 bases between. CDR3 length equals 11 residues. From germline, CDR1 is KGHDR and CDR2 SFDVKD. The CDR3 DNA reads TGTGCCACCAGTGATTTGCAAGGCCAGTACTTC. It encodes CATSDLQGQYF.

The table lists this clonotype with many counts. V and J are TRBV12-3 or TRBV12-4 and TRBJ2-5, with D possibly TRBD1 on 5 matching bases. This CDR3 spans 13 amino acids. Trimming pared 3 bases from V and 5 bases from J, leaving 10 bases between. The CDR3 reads CASSFAGLETQYF. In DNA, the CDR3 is TGTGCCAGCAGTTTTGCAGGGTTGGAGACCCAGTACTTC.

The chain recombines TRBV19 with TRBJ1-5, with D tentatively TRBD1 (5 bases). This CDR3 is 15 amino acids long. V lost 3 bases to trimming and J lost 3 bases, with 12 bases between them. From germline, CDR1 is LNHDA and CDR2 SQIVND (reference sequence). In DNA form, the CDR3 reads TGTGCCAGTAGTATCCCCTTGGGGCCCAATCAGCCCCAGCATTTT. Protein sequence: CASSIPLGPNQPQHF.